This TCR beta chain was recovered during a study of T cell responses to AZD1222 COVID-19 vaccine. The study, taken as a whole, reports: After the peak T cell response, and only then, were repertoires sampled. Seropositive at baseline were only a handful of AZD1222 recipients. Females outnumbered males among donors, who were mostly white British; clonal diversity was possibly underestimated.

About this clone: What it binds is not known.

The table came from immunoSEQ multiplex PCR; TCRdb's copy has only in-frame clones and leaves some out. The table shows over 140,000 clones, with about 91% occurring only once. Germline V gene lookup returns CDR1 LGHNA and CDR2 YSLEER. This CDR3 is 18 amino acids long. V lost 0 bases and J lost 1, with 17 bases in between. This TCR came from an adult who received the AZD1222 COVID-19 vaccine. Material: peripheral blood, obtained 28 days after the second AZD1222 dose. J is TRBJ2-3 and V is TRBV4-3; TRBD1 or TRBD2 may be the D gene (6 bases each). CDR3 residues: CASSQEGAGPKRTDTQYF. In nucleotides, the CDR3 is TGCGCCAGCAGCCAAGAGGGGGCGGGACCGAAACGCACAGATACGCAGTATTTT.